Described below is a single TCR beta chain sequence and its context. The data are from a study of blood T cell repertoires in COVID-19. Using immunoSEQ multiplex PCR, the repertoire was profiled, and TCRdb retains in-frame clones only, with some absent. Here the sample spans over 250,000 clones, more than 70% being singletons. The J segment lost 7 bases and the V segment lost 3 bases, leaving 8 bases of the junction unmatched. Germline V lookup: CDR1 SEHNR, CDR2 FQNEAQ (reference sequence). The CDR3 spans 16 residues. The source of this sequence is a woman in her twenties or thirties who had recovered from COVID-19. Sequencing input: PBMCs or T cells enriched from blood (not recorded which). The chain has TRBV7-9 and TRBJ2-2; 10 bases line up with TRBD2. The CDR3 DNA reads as TGTGCCAGCAGCTTTCCCGGGACTAGCGATTACGGGGAGCTGTTTTTT. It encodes CASSFPGTSDYGELFF.